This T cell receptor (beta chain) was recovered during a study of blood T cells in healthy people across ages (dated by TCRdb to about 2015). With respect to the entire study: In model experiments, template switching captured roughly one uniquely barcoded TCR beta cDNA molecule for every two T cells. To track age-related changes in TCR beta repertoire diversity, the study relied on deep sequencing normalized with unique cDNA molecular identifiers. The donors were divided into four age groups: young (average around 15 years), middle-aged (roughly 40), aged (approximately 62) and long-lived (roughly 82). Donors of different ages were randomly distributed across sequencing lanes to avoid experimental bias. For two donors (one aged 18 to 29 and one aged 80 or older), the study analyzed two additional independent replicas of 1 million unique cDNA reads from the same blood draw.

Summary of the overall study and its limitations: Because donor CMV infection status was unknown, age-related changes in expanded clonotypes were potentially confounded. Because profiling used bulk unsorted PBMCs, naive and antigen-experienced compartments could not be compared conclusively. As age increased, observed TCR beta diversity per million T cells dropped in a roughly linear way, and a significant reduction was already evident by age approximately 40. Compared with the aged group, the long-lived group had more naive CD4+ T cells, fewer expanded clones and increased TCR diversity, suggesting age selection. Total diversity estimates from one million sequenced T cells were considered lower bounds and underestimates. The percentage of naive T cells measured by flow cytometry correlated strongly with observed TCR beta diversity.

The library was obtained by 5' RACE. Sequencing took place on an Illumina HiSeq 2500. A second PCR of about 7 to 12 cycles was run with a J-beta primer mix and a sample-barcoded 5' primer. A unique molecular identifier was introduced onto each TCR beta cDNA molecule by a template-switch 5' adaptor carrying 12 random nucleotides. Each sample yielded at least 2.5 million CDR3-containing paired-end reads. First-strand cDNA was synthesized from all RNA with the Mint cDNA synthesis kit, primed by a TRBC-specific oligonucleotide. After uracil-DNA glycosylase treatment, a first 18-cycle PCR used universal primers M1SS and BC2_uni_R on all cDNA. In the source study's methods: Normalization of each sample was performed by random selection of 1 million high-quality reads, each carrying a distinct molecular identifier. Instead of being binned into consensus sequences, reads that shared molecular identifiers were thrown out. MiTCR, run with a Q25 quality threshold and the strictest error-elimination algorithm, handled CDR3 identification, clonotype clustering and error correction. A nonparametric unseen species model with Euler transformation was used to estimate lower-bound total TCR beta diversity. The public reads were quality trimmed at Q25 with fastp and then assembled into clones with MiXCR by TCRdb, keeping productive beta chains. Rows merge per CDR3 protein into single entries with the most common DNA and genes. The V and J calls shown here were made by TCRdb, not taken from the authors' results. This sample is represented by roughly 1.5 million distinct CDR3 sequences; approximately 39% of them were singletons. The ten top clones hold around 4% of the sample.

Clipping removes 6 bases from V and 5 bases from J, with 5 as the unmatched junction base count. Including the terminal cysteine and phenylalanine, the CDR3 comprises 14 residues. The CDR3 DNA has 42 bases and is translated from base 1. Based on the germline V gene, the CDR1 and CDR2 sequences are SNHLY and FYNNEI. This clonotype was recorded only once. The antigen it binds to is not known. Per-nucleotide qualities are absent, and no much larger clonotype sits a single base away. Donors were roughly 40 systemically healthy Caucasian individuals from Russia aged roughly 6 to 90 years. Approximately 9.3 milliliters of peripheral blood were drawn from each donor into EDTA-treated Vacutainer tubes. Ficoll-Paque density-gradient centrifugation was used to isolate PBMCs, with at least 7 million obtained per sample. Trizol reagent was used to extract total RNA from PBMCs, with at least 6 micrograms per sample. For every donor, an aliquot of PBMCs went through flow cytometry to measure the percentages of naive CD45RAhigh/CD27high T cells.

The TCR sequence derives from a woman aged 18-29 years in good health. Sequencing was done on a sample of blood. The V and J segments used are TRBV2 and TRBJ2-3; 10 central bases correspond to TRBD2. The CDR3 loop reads CASSGTSALDTQYF. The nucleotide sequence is TGTGCCAGCAGCGGGACTAGCGCCTTAGATACGCAGTATTTT. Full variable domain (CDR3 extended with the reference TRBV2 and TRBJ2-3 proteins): EPEVTQTPSHQVTQMGQEVILRCVPISNHLYFYWYRQILGQKVEFLVSFYNNEISEKSEIFDDQFSVERPDGSNFTLKIRSTKLEDSAMYFCASSGTSALDTQYFGPGTRLTVL.